This T cell receptor (beta chain) was obtained from a study of PD-1 blockade in classical Hodgkin lymphoma. Findings and limits, study-wide: CD4+ but not CD8+ TCR diversity rose significantly by C4D1. Nivolumab starters within 1 year of ASCT were excluded.

The CDR3 is made up of 15 amino acids. V was pared by 1 base and J by 3 bases, with 2 bases of the junction left unmatched. Germline V gene lookup returns CDR1 LGHNA and CDR2 YSLEER. Points on this clone: Its antigen is as yet unknown.

With no exception, relapse followed autologous stem cell transplantation in all patients, and brentuximab vedotin exposure varied. The protocol was immunoSEQ multiplex PCR, while the TCRdb copy is restricted to in-frame clones and leaves out a portion. The sample holds about 40,000 clones, more than 70% seen once. The TCR was taken from a human donor with classical Hodgkin lymphoma. V usage is TRBV4-3 and J usage is TRBJ2-1, with 8 bases that match TRBD2. The sequencing used peripheral blood mononuclear cells (PBMCs), collected at baseline. The CDR3 coding sequence is TGCGCCAGCAGCCAAGTTAGCGGGGTCTACAATGAGCAGTTCTTC. Protein sequence: CASSQVSGVYNEQFF.